One and the same sample provided the 25 T cell receptor beta chains below, sequenced in a study of identical twins. TCRdb re-called the 5' RACE reads with MiXCR, one entry per CDR3 protein. Altogether 1,800,000 or so distinct CDR3 sequences are present, more than 30% being singletons, with the ten largest covering over 0.25%. Sequencing was performed on cord blood. These receptor sequences come from a newborn girl in good health.

This clonotype was seen a handful of times. The CDR3 reads CASSERRFGKGTYEQYF. CDR3 nucleotide sequence: TGTGCCAGCAGTGAACGCCGATTCGGAAAGGGAACCTACGAGCAGTACTTC. The rearrangement links TRBV25-1 to TRBJ2-7, with unresolved D. The CDR3 totals 17 residues. Germline assignment: CDR1 MGHDK and CDR2 SYGVNS. V was trimmed by 2 bases and J by 2 bases, leaving 19 bases between them.

The table lists this clonotype with a few counts. The chain carries TRBV7-7 and TRBJ2-7, with D perhaps matching TRBD2 (5 bases). The germline CDR1 and CDR2 sequences are SSHAT and FNYEAQ (reference sequence). V shed 8 bases and J shed 6 bases, with 23 bases lying between them. CDR3 length: 15 residues. DNA for the CDR3: TGTGCCAGCGAACCTAGGGAGACATCGTTAGGCGAGCAGTACTTC. Translated: CASEPRETSLGEQYF.

The chain recombines TRBV6-5 with TRBJ2-7; either TRBD1 or TRBD2 may supply D (5 bases each). V lost 6 bases to trimming and J lost 3 bases, with 21 bases between them. The CDR3 runs 16 residues. Germline CDR1 MNHEY, CDR2 SVGAGI. CDR3 sequence: CASSLDSGSRLYEQYF. The CDR3 region has the DNA TGTGCCAGCAGCCTAGACTCAGGGAGTCGGCTCTACGAGCAGTACTTC.

At least ten counts were recorded for this clonotype. The gene calls are TRBV7-2 and TRBJ2-1; 10 nucleotides align to TRBD2. This CDR3 has 18 residues. Germline V gives CDR1 SGHTA, CDR2 FQGNSA. V shed 2 bases and J 0 bases; nucleotides not matched to a gene: 7. In nucleotides, the CDR3 is TGTGCCAGCAGCTTACCCAGCGGGGGGGGAAGCTCCTACAATGAGCAGTTCTTC. It yields the protein CASSLPSGGGSSYNEQFF.

The chain combines TRBV10-3 with TRBJ1-1, with 7 bases matching TRBD1. CDR1 is ENHRY and CDR2 is SYGVKD in the germline V gene. CDR3 size: 14 residues. V lost 8 bases to trimming and J lost 2 bases; unmatched junction nucleotides: 8. The CDR3, as DNA: TGTGCCATCTCCGGACAGGTTGTAAACACTGAAGCTTTCTTT. It specifies CAISGQVVNTEAFF.

The J gene is TRBJ2-6, the V gene TRBV28; a possible D gene is TRBD1 (5 bases). Per the germline V gene, CDR1 is MDHEN and CDR2 is SYDVKM. Between the trimmed V and J ends, which lost 5 bases and 4 bases, there was a span of 12 bases. The CDR3 runs to 15 residues. The CDR3 region is CASSTPGLGANVLTF. CDR3 DNA: TGTGCCAGCAGTACTCCAGGGTTGGGGGCCAACGTCCTGACTTTC.

This clonotype was picked up a small number of times. The chain links TRBV20-1 to TRBJ2-1; 9 nucleotides agree with TRBD2. Germline loops: CDR1 DFQATT, CDR2 SNEGSKA (reference sequence). The CDR3 consists of 12 residues. Trimming removed 6 bases from V and 8 bases from J; junction bases left unmatched: 5. Here the CDR3 reads CSAVLAGDEQFF. Written as DNA, the CDR3 is TGCAGTGCAGTACTAGCGGGTGATGAGCAGTTCTTC.

The rearrangement links TRBV4-1 to TRBJ2-7; weak D call: TRBD1 (6 bases). Germline CDR1 and CDR2: MGHRA and YSYEKL. CDR3 length: 14 amino acids. Trimming took 1 base from V and 7 from J, leaving 14 bases between them. The CDR3 loop is CASSQAGRDNEQYF. The CDR3 DNA is TGCGCCAGCAGCCAAGCGGGACGGGACAATGAGCAGTACTTC.

V gene TRBV29-1 combines with J gene TRBJ2-7; D is uncertain. V was cut by 8 bases and J by 3 bases, with 11 bases left in between. Germline V CDR1 and CDR2: SQVTM, ANQGSEA. The CDR3 covers 11 residues. CDR3 protein: CSFGNHYEQYF. DNA of the CDR3: TGCAGCTTTGGGAATCACTACGAGCAGTACTTC.

The rearrangement links TRBV7-2 to TRBJ1-3; 7 bases fit TRBD1. The CDR3 totals 15 residues. Trimming cost V 2 bases and J 2 bases; bases outside gene matches: 3. Germline V CDR1 and CDR2: SGHTA, FQGNSA. CDR3 nucleotides: TGTGCCAGCAGCTTATCCGGGACAGCTGGAAACACCATATATTTT. Translated: CASSLSGTAGNTIYF.

On this clonotype: Without the conserved terminal phenylalanine or tryptophan, this CDR3 likely stems from a read error. V is TRBV15 and J is TRBJ2-5, with D possibly TRBD1 on 6 matching bases. The DNA end is a closer match to TRBJ2-1, so the J assignment may be wrong. CDR1 and CDR2 from the germline V gene are LNHNV and YYDKDF (reference sequence). CDR3 length: 15 amino acids. CDR3: CTTSRGRDNPKTQFL. The CDR3 DNA reads as TGTACCACCAGCAGAGGCAGGGACAACCCCAAGACCCAGTTCTTA.

This clonotype was picked up a small number of times. The chain uses TRBV29-1 and TRBJ1-1; the match to TRBD1 covers 8 bases. The germline V gene encodes CDR1 SQVTM and CDR2 ANQGSEA. V trimming: 3 bases; J trimming: 3 bases; junction bases outside the gene matches: 3. The CDR3 runs to 13 residues. The CDR3 DNA follows: TGCAGCGTTGAGGGGGGACAGGACACTGAAGCTTTCTTT. Residues: CSVEGGQDTEAFF.

The rearrangement links TRBV6-1 to TRBJ1-2, with D possibly being TRBD1 (6 bases). Trimming left V 4 bases short and J 2 bases short, with 20 bases between. The CDR3 sequence is 17 residues long. The germline V gene has CDR1 MNHNS and CDR2 SASEGT. For the CDR3, the DNA is TGTGCCAGCAGTGTGTCCCTTTGGACAGCGAGAAACTATGGCTACACCTTC. It specifies CASSVSLWTARNYGYTF.

The chain employs TRBV4-2 and TRBJ1-2; the D is unclear. The germline V gene encodes CDR1 LGHNA and CDR2 YNFKEQ. V gave up 0 bases and J gave up 0 bases, with 8 bases separating them. The CDR3 is 15 residues long. CDR3: CASSQEVAANYGYTF. DNA for the CDR3: TGTGCCAGCAGCCAAGAGGTCGCAGCTAACTATGGCTACACCTTC.

The DNA for the CDR3 is TGTGCCAGCAGTCAAATCCAGCTAGCGGGGGCTGATGAGCAGTACTTC. This translates into CASSQIQLAGADEQYF. This chain joins TRBV3-1 and TRBJ2-5; 10 bases agree with TRBD2. The V gene end was trimmed by 6 bases and the J gene end by 11 bases; junction bases not matched to a gene: 18. Germline V gene data show CDR1 as LGHDT and CDR2 as YNNKEL (reference sequence). The CDR3 is 16 amino acids.

This clonotype was picked up a small number of times. The chain has TRBV10-3 and TRBJ1-2; 11 positions match TRBD1. The trim removed 6 bases at V and 2 bases at J, leaving 2 bases unmatched. The CDR3 consists of 14 residues. CDR1 and CDR2 from the germline V gene are ENHRY and SYGVKD. CDR3 in amino acids: CAIRGTGGNYGYTF. CDR3 in DNA: TGTGCCATCAGGGGGACAGGGGGAAACTATGGCTACACCTTC.

This clonotype was recorded at least ten times. A much larger clone lies a single base off, so this may be a read error. This rearrangement joins TRBV2 to TRBJ2-7; D gene uncertain. Trimming shortened V by 6 bases and J by 3 bases, and 6 bases separated the two germline ends. Germline lookup yields CDR1 SNHLY and CDR2 FYNNEI. CDR3 size: 11 residues. The CDR3 loop reads CASRTYYEQYF. CDR3 nucleotide sequence: TGTGCCAGCAGGACCTACTACGAGCAGTACTTC. Supplemented by reference TRBV2 and TRBJ2-7, the full variable domain reads EPEVTQTPSHQVTQMGQEVILRCVPISNHLYFYWYRQILGQKVEFLVSFYNNEISEKSEIFDDQFSVERPDGSNFTLKIRSTKLEDSAMYFCASRTYYEQYFGPGTRLTVT.

The chain recombines TRBV4-2 with TRBJ2-2; 11 positions match TRBD2. Looked up from germline, CDR1 is LGHNA and CDR2 is YNFKEQ. After removal of 3 bases from V and 4 bases from J, the junction contained 4 bases not matched to a gene. The CDR3 consists of 16 residues. Here the CDR3 DNA reads TGTGCCAGCAGCCAGGCGGGACTAGCGGTCACCGGGGAGCTGTTTTTT. It translates to CASSQAGLAVTGELFF.

The J gene is TRBJ2-3, the V gene TRBV28; the D is unclear. The CDR3 runs to 17 residues. Trimming pared 5 bases from V and 1 base from J, leaving 19 bases between. CDR1 is MDHEN and CDR2 is SYDVKM in the germline V gene. The CDR3 DNA sequence: TGTGCCAGCAGTCTACCCACGTCCGGGTTAGGCACAGATACGCAGTATTTT. Protein product: CASSLPTSGLGTDTQYF.

This clonotype has a handful of counts. The chain recombines TRBV5-1 with TRBJ2-3, with 10 positions matching TRBD2. CDR3 length: 16 amino acids. CDR1 is SGHRS, CDR2 YFSETQ, per germline. The J segment lost 3 bases and the V segment lost 4 bases, leaving 8 bases of the junction unmatched. The CDR3 reads CASSPTRTSGTDTQYF. CDR3 nucleotide sequence: TGCGCCAGCAGCCCGACCCGGACTAGCGGTACAGATACGCAGTATTTT.

This clonotype has only one observation. This clone may be a read error of a much larger clone one base away. The chain uses TRBV20-1 and TRBJ2-7, with D perhaps TRBD1 or TRBD2 (5 bases each). Germline V gene sequence: CDR1 DFQATT, CDR2 SNEGSKA (reference sequence). The CDR3 runs 11 residues. The CDR3 protein is CSATGPDELYF. Here the CDR3 DNA reads TGCAGTGCTACGGGGCCTGACGAGCTGTACTTC.

This clonotype was seen a few times. The V call is TRBV24-1, the J call TRBJ2-5; D may be TRBD1 (7 bases). CDR3 length equals 15 residues. CDR1 is KGHDR, CDR2 SFDVKD, per germline. Trimming took off 3 bases at V and 4 bases at J, with 14 bases between the two ends. CDR3 coding DNA: TGTGCCACCAGTGATGGTCAGGGGGGAGGAGAGACCCAGTACTTC. It yields the protein CATSDGQGGGETQYF.

The chain has TRBV24-1 and TRBJ1-5; 8 bases line up with TRBD1. The CDR3 sequence is 12 residues long. CDR1 and CDR2 (germline): KGHDR, SFDVKD. V lost 9 bases to trimming and J lost 6 bases; unmatched junction nucleotides: 3. CDR3 sequence: CATGQGAQPQHF. The DNA of the CDR3 is TGTGCCACCGGACAGGGAGCTCAGCCCCAGCATTTT.

This clonotype showed up just a few times. V usage is TRBV24-1 and J usage is TRBJ2-3; tentative D call: TRBD2 (5 bases). The germline CDR1 and CDR2 sequences are KGHDR and SFDVKD. The germline V and J ends were trimmed by 7 bases and 1 base, with 11 bases remaining between them. The CDR3 contains 14 residues. In nucleotides, the CDR3 is TGTGCCACCAGCCCGGGGAGCCGCACAGATACGCAGTATTTT. This codes for CATSPGSRTDTQYF.

This clonotype was recorded a few times. The CDR3 reads CSARGPTYEQYF. CDR3 in DNA: TGCAGTGCTAGAGGGCCGACCTACGAGCAGTACTTC. The chain has TRBV20-1 and TRBJ2-7, with D unclear. The CDR3 loop spans 12 amino acids. The germline V and J ends were trimmed by 1 base and 2 bases, with 6 bases remaining between them. Germline V CDR1 and CDR2: DFQATT, SNEGSKA (reference sequence).